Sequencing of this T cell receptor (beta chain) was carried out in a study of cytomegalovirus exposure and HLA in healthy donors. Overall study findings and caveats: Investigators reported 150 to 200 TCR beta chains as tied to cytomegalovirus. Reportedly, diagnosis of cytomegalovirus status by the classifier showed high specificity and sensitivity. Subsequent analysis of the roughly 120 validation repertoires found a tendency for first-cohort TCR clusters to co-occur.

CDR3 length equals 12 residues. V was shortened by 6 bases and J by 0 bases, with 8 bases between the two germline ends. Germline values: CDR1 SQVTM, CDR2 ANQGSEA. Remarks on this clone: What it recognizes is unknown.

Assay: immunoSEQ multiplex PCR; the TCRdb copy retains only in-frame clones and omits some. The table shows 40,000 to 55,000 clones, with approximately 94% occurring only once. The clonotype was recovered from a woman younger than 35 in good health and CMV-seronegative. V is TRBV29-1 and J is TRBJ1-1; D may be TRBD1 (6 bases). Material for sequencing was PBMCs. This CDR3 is CSVRGLNTEAFF. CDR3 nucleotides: TGCAGCGTCAGGGGTTTGAACACTGAAGCTTTCTTT.